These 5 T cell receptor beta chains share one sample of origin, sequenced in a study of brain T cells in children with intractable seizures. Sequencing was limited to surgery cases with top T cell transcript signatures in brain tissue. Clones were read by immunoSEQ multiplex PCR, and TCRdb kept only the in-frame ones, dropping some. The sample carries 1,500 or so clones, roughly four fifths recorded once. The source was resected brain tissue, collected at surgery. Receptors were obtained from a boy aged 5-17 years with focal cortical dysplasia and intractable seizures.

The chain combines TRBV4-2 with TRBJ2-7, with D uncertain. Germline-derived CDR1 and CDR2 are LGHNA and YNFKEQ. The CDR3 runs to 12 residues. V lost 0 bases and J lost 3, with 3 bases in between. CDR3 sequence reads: CASSQDSYEQYF. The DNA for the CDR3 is TGTGCCAGCAGCCAAGATAGCTACGAGCAGTACTTC.

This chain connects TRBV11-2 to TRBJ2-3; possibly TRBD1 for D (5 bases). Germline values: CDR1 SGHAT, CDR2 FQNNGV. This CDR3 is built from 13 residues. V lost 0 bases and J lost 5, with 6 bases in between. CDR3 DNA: TGTGCCAGCAGCTTAGACAGGGAAGATACGCAGTATTTT. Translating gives CASSLDREDTQYF.

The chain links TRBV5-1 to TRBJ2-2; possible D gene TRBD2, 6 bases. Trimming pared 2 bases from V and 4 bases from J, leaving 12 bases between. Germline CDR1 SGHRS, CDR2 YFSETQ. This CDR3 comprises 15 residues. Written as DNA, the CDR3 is TGCGCCAGCAGCTTTGGGGGGTATGGCACCGGGGAGCTGTTTTTT. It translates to CASSFGGYGTGELFF.

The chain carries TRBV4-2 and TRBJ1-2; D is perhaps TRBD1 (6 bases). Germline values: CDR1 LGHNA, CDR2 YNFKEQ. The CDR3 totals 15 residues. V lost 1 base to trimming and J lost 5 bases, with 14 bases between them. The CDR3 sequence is CASSQGGQALYGYTF. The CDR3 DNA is TGTGCCAGCAGCCAAGGGGGACAAGCCCTTTATGGCTACACCTTC.

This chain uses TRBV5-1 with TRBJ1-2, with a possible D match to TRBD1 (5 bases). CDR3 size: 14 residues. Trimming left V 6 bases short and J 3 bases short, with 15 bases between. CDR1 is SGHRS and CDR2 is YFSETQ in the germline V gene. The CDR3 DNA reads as TGCGCCAGCACGTTGTCCGGGACGGACTATGGCTACACCTTC. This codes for CASTLSGTDYGYTF.